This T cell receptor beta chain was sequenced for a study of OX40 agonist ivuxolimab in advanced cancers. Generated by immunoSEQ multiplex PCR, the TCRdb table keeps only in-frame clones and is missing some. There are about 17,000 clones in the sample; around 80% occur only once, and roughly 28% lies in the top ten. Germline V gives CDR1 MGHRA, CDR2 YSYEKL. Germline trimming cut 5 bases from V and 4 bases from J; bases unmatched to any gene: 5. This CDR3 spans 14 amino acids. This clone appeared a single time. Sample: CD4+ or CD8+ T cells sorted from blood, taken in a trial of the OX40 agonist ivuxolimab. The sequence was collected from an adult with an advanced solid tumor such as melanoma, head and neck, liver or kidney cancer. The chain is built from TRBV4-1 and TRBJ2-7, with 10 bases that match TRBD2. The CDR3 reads CASSDLAGGYEQYF. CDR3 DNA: TGCGCCAGCAGCGACTTAGCGGGAGGATACGAGCAGTACTTC.